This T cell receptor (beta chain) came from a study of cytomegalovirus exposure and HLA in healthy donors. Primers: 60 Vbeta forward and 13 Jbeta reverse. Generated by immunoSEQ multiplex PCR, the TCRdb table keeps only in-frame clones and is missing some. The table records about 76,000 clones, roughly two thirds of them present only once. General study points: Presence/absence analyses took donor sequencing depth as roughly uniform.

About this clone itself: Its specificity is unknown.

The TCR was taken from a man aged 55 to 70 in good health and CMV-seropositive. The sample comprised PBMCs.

CDR3 sequence reads: CAWTQLAGGEQYF. DNA for the CDR3: TGTGCCTGGACCCAACTAGCGGGGGGAGAGCAGTACTTC. The chain joins TRBV30 to TRBJ2-7, with 12 bases that match TRBD2. Trimming at V came to 4 bases and at J to 7 bases, leaving 5 bases not matched to a gene. Germline lookup yields CDR1 GTSNPN and CDR2 SVGIG (reference sequence). The CDR3 has 13 amino acids.